Detailed here is one T cell receptor (beta chain). Its target is not known. The investigators introduced synthetic TCR analog templates into each PCR as spikes. Sequencing used immunoSEQ multiplex PCR; TCRdb keeps in-frame clones, though not all of them. The data show some 110,000 clones, around 93% seen once. This sample is part of a study of PD-L1 blockade in urothelial cancer. Study findings and constraints: Below-median pretreatment blood TCR clonality predicted better survival.

This CDR3 is built from 15 residues. The V end lost 8 bases, the J end lost 4 bases, and 20 bases lay between the germline ends. Germline V gene data show CDR1 as MDHEN and CDR2 as SYDVKM. The time point: peripheral blood 6 weeks after treatment start. V gene TRBV28 combines with J gene TRBJ1-1; maybe TRBD1 (6 bases). The clonotype was recovered from a man between 60 and 70 years old with urothelial cancer. The source material was PBMCs, sampled around atezolizumab (anti-PD-L1) treatment. DNA of the CDR3: TGTGCCAGCTCTCTCTGGGGGGGGGCGACCACTGAAGCTTTCTTT. This codes for CASSLWGGATTEAFF.